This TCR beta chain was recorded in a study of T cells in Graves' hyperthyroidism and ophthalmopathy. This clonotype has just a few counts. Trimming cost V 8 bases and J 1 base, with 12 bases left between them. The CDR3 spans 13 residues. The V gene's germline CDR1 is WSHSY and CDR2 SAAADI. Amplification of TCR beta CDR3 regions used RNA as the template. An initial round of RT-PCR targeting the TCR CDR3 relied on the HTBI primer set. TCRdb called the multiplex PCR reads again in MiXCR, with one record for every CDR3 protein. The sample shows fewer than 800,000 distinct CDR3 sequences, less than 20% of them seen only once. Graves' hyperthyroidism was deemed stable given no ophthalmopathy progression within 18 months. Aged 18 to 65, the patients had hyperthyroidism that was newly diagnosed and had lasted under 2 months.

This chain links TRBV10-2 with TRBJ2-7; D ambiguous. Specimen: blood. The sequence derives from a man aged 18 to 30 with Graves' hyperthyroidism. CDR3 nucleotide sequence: TGCGCCAGCGCACCGGGCCGATCCTACGAGCAGTACTTC. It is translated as CASAPGRSYEQYF.